This paragraph reports one T cell receptor beta chain. A few counts support this clone. The antigen it recognizes is unknown. Per-nucleotide qualities are absent, and no much larger clonotype sits a single base away. The data stem from a study of blood T cell repertoires in COVID-19 (dated by TCRdb to between 2020 and 2021). For the wider study: Collaborator samples came from the United States, Italy and Spain and covered acute and convalescent phases of COVID-19. The material from the prospective study consisted of cDNA or gDNA derived from T cells, B-cell-depleted T cells, or PBMCs. Subjects who had been exposed to COVID-19, were actively infected with it, or had recovered from it provided the deeply sampled blood TCRbeta repertoires that made up the dataset. The repertoires were made available in a free public database intended to serve as a resource for research on the immune response to SARS-CoV-2. Samples came from the ongoing ImmuneRACE study (first 160 participants) plus 1,254 subjects from 6 global collaborators. A de-identified subject ID, COVID-19 status, age in years and sex were almost always included in the sample metadata. Where available, HLA class I and class II types were taken from metadata supplied by the sample provider and were not determined by assay-based typing.

TCRbeta CDR3 regions were amplified from genomic DNA using the immunoSEQ Assay, a bias-controlled multiplex PCR. The source study handled its data this way. The number of nucleated cells in each sample was estimated by amplification of reference gene primers within the assay. To quantify the absolute abundance of each unique TCRbeta CDR3 rearrangement, sequence reads were collapsed and filtered. Productive Simpson clonality was computed per sample as the square root of Simpson's diversity index over productive rearrangements. This immuneACCESS table, as held by TCRdb, lists in-frame sequences with V and J called but not all clones. Of the missing ones, under half trace to an unresolved V gene in checked studies; the others have no known cause. D and trimming were read from the DNA, whereas the V and J calls and clone size are those reported in that table. The sample records around 300,000 clones, 70% to 90% of which are singletons. The top ten clones comprise approximately 5.3% of the sample.

In the prospective study, participants were 18 to 89 years old, resided in about two dozen geographic areas of the United States, and were enrolled through a virtual design. In the prospective study, participants were assigned to cohorts based on the clinical history participants reported in a screening survey and a study questionnaire. ImmuneRACE Cohort 3 recovered participants were defined by two consecutive negative NP/OP PCR tests, healthcare professional clearance, or symptom resolution. Each participant in the prospective study had whole blood, serum and a nasopharyngeal or oropharyngeal swab collected by mobile phlebotomists. Prospective study participants could optionally give additional blood draws and questionnaires over a roughly 2-month period. Prospective study blood samples were shipped either frozen or at room temperature before DNA extraction. Study-level results and caveats: The amount of clinical and demographic metadata varied by source and participant and was provided uncurated.

Counted from cysteine to phenylalanine, this CDR3 has 10 amino acids. The retained sequence is limited to the CDR3, 30 bases, with the frame set at the first base. Sequenced material: PBMCs or T cells enriched from blood (not recorded which). The clonotype comes from a woman aged 25 to 39 who had recovered from COVID-19. Here the chain combines TRBV1 and TRBJ1-1. TRBV1 is a known pseudogene. The nucleotide sequence reads as follows: TGCACCCAGCGTAGCACTGAAGCTTTCTTT. Protein translation: CTQRSTEAFF.